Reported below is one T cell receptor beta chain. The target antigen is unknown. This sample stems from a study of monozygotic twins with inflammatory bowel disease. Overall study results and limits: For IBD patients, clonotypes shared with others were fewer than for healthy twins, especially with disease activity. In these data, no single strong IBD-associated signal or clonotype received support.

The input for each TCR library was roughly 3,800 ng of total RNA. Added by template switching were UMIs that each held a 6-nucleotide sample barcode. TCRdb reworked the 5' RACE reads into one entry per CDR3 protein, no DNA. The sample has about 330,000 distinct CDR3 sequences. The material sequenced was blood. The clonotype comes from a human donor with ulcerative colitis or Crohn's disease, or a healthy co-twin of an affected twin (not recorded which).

The CDR3 protein is CASSQGYREQFF. The chain couples TRBV4-1 to TRBJ2-1. Per the germline V gene, CDR1 is MGHRA and CDR2 is YSYEKL. This CDR3 region has 12 residues.